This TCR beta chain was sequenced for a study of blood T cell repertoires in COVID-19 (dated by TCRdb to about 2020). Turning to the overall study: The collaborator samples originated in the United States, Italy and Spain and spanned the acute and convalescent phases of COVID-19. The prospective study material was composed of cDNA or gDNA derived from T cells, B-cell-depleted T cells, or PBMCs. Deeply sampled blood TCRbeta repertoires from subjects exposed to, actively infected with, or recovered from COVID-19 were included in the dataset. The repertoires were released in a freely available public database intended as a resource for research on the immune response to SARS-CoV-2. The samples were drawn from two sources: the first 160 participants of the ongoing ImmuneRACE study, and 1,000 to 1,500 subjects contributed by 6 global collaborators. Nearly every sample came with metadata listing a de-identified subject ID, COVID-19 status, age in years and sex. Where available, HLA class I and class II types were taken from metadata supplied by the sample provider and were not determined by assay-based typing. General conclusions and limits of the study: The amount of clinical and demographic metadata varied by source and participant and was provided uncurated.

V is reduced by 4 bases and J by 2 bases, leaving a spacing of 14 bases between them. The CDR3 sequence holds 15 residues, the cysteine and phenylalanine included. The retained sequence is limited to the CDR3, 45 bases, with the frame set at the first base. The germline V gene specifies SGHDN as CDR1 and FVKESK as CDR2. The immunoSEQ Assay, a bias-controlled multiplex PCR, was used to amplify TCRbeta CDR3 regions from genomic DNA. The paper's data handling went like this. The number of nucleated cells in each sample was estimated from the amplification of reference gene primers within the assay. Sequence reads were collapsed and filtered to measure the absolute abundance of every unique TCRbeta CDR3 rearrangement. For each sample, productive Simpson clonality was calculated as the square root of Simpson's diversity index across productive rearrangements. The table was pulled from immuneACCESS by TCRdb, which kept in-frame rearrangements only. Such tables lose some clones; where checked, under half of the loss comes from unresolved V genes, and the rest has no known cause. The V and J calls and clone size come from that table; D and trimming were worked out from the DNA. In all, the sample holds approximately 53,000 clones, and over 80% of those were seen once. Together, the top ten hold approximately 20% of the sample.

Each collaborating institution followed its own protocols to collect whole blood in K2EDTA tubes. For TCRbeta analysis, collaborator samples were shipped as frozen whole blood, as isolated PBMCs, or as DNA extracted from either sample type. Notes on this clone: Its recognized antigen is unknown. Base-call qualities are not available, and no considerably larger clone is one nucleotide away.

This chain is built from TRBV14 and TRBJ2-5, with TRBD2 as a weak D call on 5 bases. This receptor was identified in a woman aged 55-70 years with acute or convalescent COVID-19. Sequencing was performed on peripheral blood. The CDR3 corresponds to CASSPRGRKQETQYF. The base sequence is TGTGCCAGCAGCCCCCGCGGGCGCAAACAAGAGACCCAGTACTTC.